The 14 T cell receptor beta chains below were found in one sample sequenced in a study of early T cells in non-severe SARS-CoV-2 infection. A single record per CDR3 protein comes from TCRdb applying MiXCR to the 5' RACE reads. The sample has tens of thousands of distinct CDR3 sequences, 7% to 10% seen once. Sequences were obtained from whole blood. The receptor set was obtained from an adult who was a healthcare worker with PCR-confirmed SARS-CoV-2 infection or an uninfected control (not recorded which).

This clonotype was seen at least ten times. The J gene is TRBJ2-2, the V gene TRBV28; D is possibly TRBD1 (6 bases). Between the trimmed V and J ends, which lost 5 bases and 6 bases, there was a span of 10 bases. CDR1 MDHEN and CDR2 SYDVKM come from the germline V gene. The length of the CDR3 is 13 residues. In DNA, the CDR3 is TGTGCCAGCAGTACAGGGTCCCCCGGGGAGCTGTTTTTT. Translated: CASSTGSPGELFF.

CDR3 bases: TGTGCCAGCAGCCAAGAGGAGGTTAGACAGTCGTACGAGCAGTACTTC. It codes for CASSQEEVRQSYEQYF. This chain joins TRBV3-1 and TRBJ2-7; D assignment may be TRBD1 or TRBD2 (5 bases each). CDR1 is LGHDT and CDR2 is YNNKEL in the germline V gene (reference sequence). Trimming pared 0 bases from V and 4 bases from J, leaving 16 bases between. The CDR3 runs to 16 residues.

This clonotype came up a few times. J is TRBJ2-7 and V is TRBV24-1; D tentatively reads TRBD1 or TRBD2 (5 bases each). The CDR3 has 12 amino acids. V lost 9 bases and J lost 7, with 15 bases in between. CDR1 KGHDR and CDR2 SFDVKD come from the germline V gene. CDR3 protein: CATGATTGEQYF. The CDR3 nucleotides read TGTGCCACCGGGGCGACTACGGGGGAGCAGTACTTC.

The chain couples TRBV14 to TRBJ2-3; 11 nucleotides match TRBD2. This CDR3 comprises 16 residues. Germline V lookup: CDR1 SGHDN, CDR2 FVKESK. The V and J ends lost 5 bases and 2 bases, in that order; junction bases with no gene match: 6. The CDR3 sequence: CASSIRLAGTTDTQYF. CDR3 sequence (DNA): TGTGCCAGCAGCATCCGACTAGCGGGAACCACAGATACGCAGTATTTT.

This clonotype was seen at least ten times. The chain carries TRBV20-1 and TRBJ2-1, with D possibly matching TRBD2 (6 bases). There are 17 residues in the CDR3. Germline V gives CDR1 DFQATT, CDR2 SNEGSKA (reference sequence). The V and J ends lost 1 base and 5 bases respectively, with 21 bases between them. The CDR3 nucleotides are TGCAGTGCTAGAGCTATCCTCCGGGACTCCCTCAACAATGAGCAGTTCTTC. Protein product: CSARAILRDSLNNEQFF.

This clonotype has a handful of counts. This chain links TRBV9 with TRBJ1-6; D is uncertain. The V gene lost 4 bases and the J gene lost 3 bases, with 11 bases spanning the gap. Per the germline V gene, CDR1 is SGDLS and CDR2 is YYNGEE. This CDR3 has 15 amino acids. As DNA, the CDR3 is TGTGCCAGCAGCCAAGATTCAGACTATAATTCACCCCTCCACTTT. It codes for CASSQDSDYNSPLHF.

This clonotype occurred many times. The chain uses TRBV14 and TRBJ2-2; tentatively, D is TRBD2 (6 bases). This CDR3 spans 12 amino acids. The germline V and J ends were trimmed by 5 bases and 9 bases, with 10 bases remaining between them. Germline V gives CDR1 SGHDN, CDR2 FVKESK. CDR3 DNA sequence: TGTGCCAGCAGCTTTAGCGGCTGGGAGCTGTTTTTT. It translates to CASSFSGWELFF.

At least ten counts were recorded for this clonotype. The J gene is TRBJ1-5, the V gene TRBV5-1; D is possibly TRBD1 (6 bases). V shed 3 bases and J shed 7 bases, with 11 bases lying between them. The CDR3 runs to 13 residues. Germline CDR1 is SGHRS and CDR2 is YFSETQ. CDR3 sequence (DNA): TGCGCCAGCAGCTCTGCAGGGGAGCAGCCCCAGCATTTT. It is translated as CASSSAGEQPQHF. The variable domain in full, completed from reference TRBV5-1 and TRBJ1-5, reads KAGVTQTPRYLIKTRGQQVTLSCSPISGHRSVSWYQQTPGQGLQFLFEYFSETQRNKGNFPGRFSGRQFSNSRSEMNVSTLELGDSALYLCASSSAGEQPQHFGDGTRLSIL.

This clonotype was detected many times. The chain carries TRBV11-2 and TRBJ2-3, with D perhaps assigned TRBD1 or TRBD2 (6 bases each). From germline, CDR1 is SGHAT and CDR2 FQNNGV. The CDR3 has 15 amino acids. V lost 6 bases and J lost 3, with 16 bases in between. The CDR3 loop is CASRLWGARTDTQYF. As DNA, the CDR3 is TGTGCCAGCAGGCTCTGGGGGGCGCGAACAGATACGCAGTATTTT.

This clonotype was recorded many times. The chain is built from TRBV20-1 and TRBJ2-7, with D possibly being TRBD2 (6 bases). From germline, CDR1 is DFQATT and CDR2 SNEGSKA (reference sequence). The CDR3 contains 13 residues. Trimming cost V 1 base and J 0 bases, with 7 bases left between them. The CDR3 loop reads CSARGTNSYEQYF. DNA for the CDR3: TGCAGTGCTAGAGGGACTAACTCCTACGAGCAGTACTTC.

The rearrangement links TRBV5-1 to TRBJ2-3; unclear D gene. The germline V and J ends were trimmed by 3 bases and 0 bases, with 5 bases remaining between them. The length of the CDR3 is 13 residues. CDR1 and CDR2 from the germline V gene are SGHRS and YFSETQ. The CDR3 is CASSSSSTDTQYF. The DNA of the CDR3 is TGCGCCAGCAGCTCCTCAAGCACAGATACGCAGTATTTT. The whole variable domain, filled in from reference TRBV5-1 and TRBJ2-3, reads KAGVTQTPRYLIKTRGQQVTLSCSPISGHRSVSWYQQTPGQGLQFLFEYFSETQRNKGNFPGRFSGRQFSNSRSEMNVSTLELGDSALYLCASSSSSTDTQYFGPGTRLTVL.

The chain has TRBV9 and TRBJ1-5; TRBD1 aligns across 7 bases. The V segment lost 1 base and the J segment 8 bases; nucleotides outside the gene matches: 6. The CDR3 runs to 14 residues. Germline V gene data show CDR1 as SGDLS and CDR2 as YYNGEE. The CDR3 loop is CASSVRGQEEPQHF. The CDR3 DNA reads TGTGCCAGCAGCGTAAGGGGGCAAGAGGAGCCCCAGCATTTT. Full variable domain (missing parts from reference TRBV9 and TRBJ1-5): DSGVTQTPKHLITATGQRVTLRCSPRSGDLSVYWYQQSLDQGLQFLIQYYNGEERAKGNILERFSAQQFPDLHSELNLSSLELGDSALYFCASSVRGQEEPQHFGDGTRLSIL.

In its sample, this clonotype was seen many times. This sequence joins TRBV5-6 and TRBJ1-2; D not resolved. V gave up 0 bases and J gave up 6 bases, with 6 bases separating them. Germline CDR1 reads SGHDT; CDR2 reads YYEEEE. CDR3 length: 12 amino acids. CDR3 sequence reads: CASSLGGDGYTF. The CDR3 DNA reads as TGTGCCAGCAGCTTGGGCGGTGATGGCTACACCTTC.

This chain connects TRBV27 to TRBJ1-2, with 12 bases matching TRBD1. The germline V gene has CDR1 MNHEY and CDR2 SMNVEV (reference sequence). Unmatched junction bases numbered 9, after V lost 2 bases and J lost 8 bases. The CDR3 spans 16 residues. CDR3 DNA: TGTGCCAGCAGTTTACTCCGGGACAGGGGGCTAAGGGGCTACACCTTC. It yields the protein CASSLLRDRGLRGYTF.